This T cell receptor beta chain comes out of a study of blood T cell repertoires in COVID-19. With V trimmed by 4 bases and J by 3 bases, 6 bases remained unmatched. CDR1 is SGHNT and CDR2 is YYREEE in the germline V gene (reference sequence). The CDR3 totals 14 residues. Assay used: immunoSEQ multiplex PCR; TCRdb lists only in-frame clones, some missing. This table has 170,000 or so clones, over 75% appearing once. The rearrangement uses TRBV5-4 and TRBJ2-7, with 8 nucleotides matching TRBD2. Sequenced: peripheral blood. The receptor was isolated from a woman in her 70s with acute or convalescent COVID-19. The DNA of the CDR3 is TGTGCCAGCAGCCGAGAACTAGCGGACTACGAGCAGTACTTC. Its protein is CASSRELADYEQYF.